This is a list of T cell receptor beta chains from one sample in a study of T cell repertoires in cytomegalovirus infection. No cognate antigen is known for these TCRs. TCRdb reanalysed the reads using MiXCR and keeps one entry per CDR3 protein. The table records about 900,000 distinct CDR3 sequences, roughly 30% of them present only once. Source: cultured CD8+ T cells from PBMCs, taken from culture after CMV antigen stimulation. The receptors were sampled from a human donor in good health (CMV status not recorded). Some clones in this sample may be carry-over from other donors' samples. Both conserved end residues are part of each CDR3. D genes are given only for firm matches. Clone size appears in some rows only: once, few, many, or a class for an expanded clone.

.	TRBJ1-3	.	16	TRBV12-3/TRBV12-4	CASSPNVRSSGNTIYF	TGTGCCAGCAGTCCTAATGTCCGGAGCTCTGGAAACACCATATATTTT
.	TRBJ2-3	TRBD2	18	TRBV2	CASNGLDPSRIMGDTQYF	TGTGCCAGCAACGGACTAGATCCTTCTCGGATTATGGGAGATACGCAGTATTTT
.	TRBJ1-5	TRBD1	15	TRBV6-8	CASSYGDRANQPQHF	TGTGCCAGCAGTTATGGGGACAGGGCCAATCAGCCCCAGCATTTT
many	TRBJ2-2	.	12	TRBV27	CASSPGAGELFF	TGTGCCAGCAGCCCGGGGGCCGGGGAGCTGTTTTTT
few	TRBJ2-1	.	15	TRBV4-1	CASSYRLDTSNEQFF	TGCGCCAGCAGCTATCGACTAGATACGAGCAATGAGCAGTTCTTC
many	TRBJ1-2	.	13	TRBV12-3/TRBV12-4	CASSPTGLYGYTF	TGTGCCAGCAGTCCCACAGGTCTCTATGGCTACACCTTC
.	TRBJ1-1	.	14	TRBV14	CASSQEIGNTEAFF	TGTGCCAGCAGCCAAGAAATTGGGAACACTGAAGCTTTCTTT
few	TRBJ2-2	.	14	TRBV7-9	CASSFFGNTGELFF	TGTGCCAGCAGCTTTTTTGGGAACACCGGGGAGCTGTTTTTT
few	TRBJ2-3	.	14	TRBV7-9	CASSDGYFTDTQYF	TGTGCCAGCAGCGACGGCTACTTCACAGATACGCAGTATTTT
few	TRBJ2-5	TRBD2	16	TRBV7-2	CASSPPGGGVVETQYF	TGTGCCAGCAGCCCACCGGGGGGGGGGGTGGTGGAGACCCAGTACTTC
.	TRBJ2-1	TRBD1	15	TRBV12-3/TRBV12-4	CASSFFSEGAGEQFF	TGTGCCAGCAGTTTTTTTAGCGAGGGGGCCGGTGAGCAGTTCTTC
many	TRBJ1-4	.	15	TRBV7-9	CASSLPGTEGEKLFF	TGTGCCAGCAGCCTGCCAGGGACCGAAGGTGAAAAACTGTTTTTT
.	TRBJ1-1	.	15	TRBV4-1	CASSQDTGSSTEAFF	TGCGCCAGCAGCCAAGATACAGGGAGCTCTACTGAAGCTTTCTTT
.	TRBJ2-2	.	12	TRBV14	CASSPPRGELFF	TGTGCCAGCAGCCCCCCCAGAGGGGAGCTGTTTTTT
few	TRBJ2-3	.	13	TRBV6-2/TRBV6-3	CASLGSGTDTQYF	TGTGCCAGCCTAGGCAGCGGCACAGATACGCAGTATTTT
.	TRBJ2-5	.	14	TRBV6-2/TRBV6-3	CASSYLSAFETQYF	TGTGCCAGCAGTTACCTTTCAGCGTTCGAGACCCAGTACTTC
.	TRBJ1-5	.	16	TRBV6-1	CASRETAFDSNQPQHF	TGTGCCAGCAGAGAAACAGCCTTTGATAGCAATCAGCCCCAGCATTTT
.	TRBJ2-6	TRBD1	18	TRBV29-1	CSVEVRTGDLPGANVLTF	TGCAGCGTTGAAGTCCGGACAGGGGATCTCCCTGGGGCCAACGTCCTGACTTTC
.	TRBJ2-5	.	14	TRBV24-1	CATSEPDTQETQYF	TGTGCCACCAGTGAGCCGGACACCCAAGAGACCCAGTACTTC
few	TRBJ2-2	.	14	TRBV6-5	CASSYFRVTGELFF	TGTGCCAGCAGTTACTTCAGGGTGACCGGGGAGCTGTTTTTT
.	TRBJ1-3	.	15	TRBV10-3	CAISERGSSGNTIYF	TGTGCCATCAGTGAGCGGGGGAGCTCTGGAAACACCATATATTTT
.	TRBJ2-5	.	15	TRBV4-1	CASSLLSRSQETQYF	TGCGCCAGCAGCCTCCTGAGTAGGTCCCAAGAGACCCAGTACTTC
many	TRBJ1-4	TRBD1	18	TRBV7-8	CASSLVVWTGVTNEKLFF	TGTGCCAGCAGCTTAGTCGTCTGGACAGGGGTAACTAATGAAAAACTGTTTTTT
.	TRBJ1-2	.	15	TRBV6-5	CASSYSGGAFYGYTF	TGTGCCAGCAGTTACTCGGGGGGGGCGTTCTATGGCTACACCTTC
.	TRBJ2-5	.	14	TRBV6-1	CASSYYPAIETQYF	TGTGCCAGCAGTTACTATCCCGCGATAGAGACCCAGTACTTC
.	TRBJ2-2	.	17	TRBV4-1	CASSLIRVGQSFGELFF	TGCGCCAGCAGCCTTATCCGAGTCGGACAGTCCTTCGGGGAGCTGTTTTTT
few	TRBJ2-1	.	15	TRBV7-2	CASSFRGFTYNEQFF	TGTGCCAGCAGCTTTAGGGGTTTCACCTACAATGAGCAGTTCTTC
few	TRBJ2-7	.	14	TRBV12-5	CASGFVGGIYEQYF	TGTGCTAGTGGTTTTGTTGGGGGGATCTACGAGCAGTACTTC
.	TRBJ1-2	.	12	TRBV6-6	CATLQSPDGYTF	TGTGCCACCCTCCAGTCCCCGGATGGCTACACCTTC
many	TRBJ2-3	TRBD2	16	TRBV28	CASSLKRGGGADTQYF	TGTGCCAGCAGTTTAAAGCGGGGGGGCGGGGCAGATACGCAGTATTTT
.	TRBJ2-4	.	14	TRBV13	CASSSHGTYNIQYF	TGTGCCAGCAGCTCCCACGGGACCTACAACATTCAGTACTTC
.	TRBJ2-5	TRBD1	17	TRBV4-1	CASSQDRSGQGVETQYF	TGCGCCAGCAGCCAAGATCGATCCGGACAGGGTGTGGAGACCCAGTACTTC
once	TRBJ2-5	TRBD2	14	TRBV12-3/TRBV12-4	CVSRGTSGGETQYF	TGTGTCAGCAGGGGAACTAGCGGGGGGGAGACCCAGTACTTC
.	TRBJ1-2	.	15	TRBV12-3/TRBV12-4	CASSPRTDLNYGYTF	TGTGCCAGCAGTCCACGGACAGACCTTAACTATGGCTACACCTTC
few	TRBJ1-1	TRBD1	13	TRBV6-1	CASGVTGFGEAFF	TGTGCCAGCGGGGTGACAGGGTTCGGCGAAGCTTTCTTT
many	TRBJ2-1	.	14	TRBV7-2	CASSTERGVNEQFF	TGTGCCAGCAGCACGGAACGTGGGGTTAATGAGCAGTTCTTC
once	TRBJ2-1	.	14	TRBV9	CASSVGDSLNEQFF	TGTGCCAGCAGCGTAGGGGACTCCCTCAATGAGCAGTTCTTC
.	TRBJ1-2	.	11	TRBV19	CASSMGYGYTF	TGTGCCAGTAGTATGGGGTATGGCTACACCTTC
.	TRBJ1-1	.	15	TRBV6-5	CASSYSMEEGTEAFF	TGTGCCAGCAGTTACTCGATGGAGGAGGGCACTGAAGCTTTCTTT
many	TRBJ2-5	.	16	TRBV12-3/TRBV12-4	CASSLGTVSSEETQYF	TGTGCCAGCAGTTTAGGGACAGTAAGCTCTGAAGAGACCCAGTACTTC
many	TRBJ2-5	.	18	TRBV7-2	CASSLVPRPRLGQETQYF	TGTGCCAGCAGCTTAGTTCCGCGGCCTCGACTTGGACAAGAGACCCAGTACTTC
.	TRBJ2-2	.	15	TRBV10-3	CAIGGRQGNTGELFF	TGTGCCATCGGGGGGAGACAGGGGAACACCGGGGAGCTGTTTTTT
few	TRBJ2-5	.	14	TRBV7-2	CASSLEGGEETQYF	TGTGCCAGCAGCTTAGAGGGCGGGGAAGAGACCCAGTACTTC
few	TRBJ2-6	.	17	TRBV9	CASSVVSGNSGANVLTF	TGTGCCAGCAGCGTAGTCTCAGGGAACTCTGGGGCCAACGTCCTGACTTTC
few	TRBJ2-5	TRBD2	18	TRBV7-2	CASSPGAGGPLFQETQYF	TGTGCCAGCAGCCCAGGGGCGGGGGGGCCGTTATTCCAAGAGACCCAGTACTTC
few	TRBJ2-7	.	13	TRBV12-3/TRBV12-4	CASSRDTFYEQYF	TGTGCCAGCAGTCGGGACACCTTTTACGAGCAGTACTTC
many	TRBJ2-1	.	14	TRBV12-3/TRBV12-4	CASTPGTVLNEQFF	TGTGCCAGCACCCCCGGGACTGTCCTTAATGAGCAGTTCTTC
.	TRBJ2-5	TRBD1	14	TRBV5-5	CAGSYRDSQETQYF	TGTGCCGGCTCTTACCGGGACAGCCAAGAGACCCAGTACTTC
.	TRBJ2-3	.	16	TRBV9	CASSLPSQGSTDTQYF	TGTGCCAGCAGCCTCCCCTCACAGGGCAGCACAGATACGCAGTATTTT
many	TRBJ2-3	.	14	TRBV28	CASSLGSPTDTQYF	TGTGCCAGCAGTTTGGGCAGCCCCACAGATACGCAGTATTTT